This TCR beta chain originates from a study of cytomegalovirus exposure and HLA in healthy donors. On the study more broadly: Within the Caucasian-associated ancestry cluster were under 85% of the roughly 400 genotyped donors.

Germline V CDR1 and CDR2: SGHRS, YFSETQ. The length of the CDR3 is 15 residues. V was pared by 0 bases and J by 2 bases, with 4 bases of the junction left unmatched. With regard to this clone: The antigen remains unidentified.

Study findings and constraints: For most TCR sequences rarity was the rule, although some public TCRs occurred in many donors. In vitro, three CMV-associated chains proved specific for CMV antigens.

The PCR used 60 Vbeta and 13 Jbeta primers. Assay: immunoSEQ multiplex PCR; the TCRdb copy retains only in-frame clones and omits some. Here the sample table reports over 45,000 clones. Specimen: PBMCs. This chain joins TRBV5-1 and TRBJ2-5, with 7 bases aligning to TRBD2. The TCR sequence derives from a woman aged 18-30 years in good health and CMV-seronegative. The CDR3 nucleotides read TGCGCCAGCAGCTTGGTAGCGGGCGGACAAGAGACCCAGTACTTC. Its protein product is CASSLVAGGQETQYF.